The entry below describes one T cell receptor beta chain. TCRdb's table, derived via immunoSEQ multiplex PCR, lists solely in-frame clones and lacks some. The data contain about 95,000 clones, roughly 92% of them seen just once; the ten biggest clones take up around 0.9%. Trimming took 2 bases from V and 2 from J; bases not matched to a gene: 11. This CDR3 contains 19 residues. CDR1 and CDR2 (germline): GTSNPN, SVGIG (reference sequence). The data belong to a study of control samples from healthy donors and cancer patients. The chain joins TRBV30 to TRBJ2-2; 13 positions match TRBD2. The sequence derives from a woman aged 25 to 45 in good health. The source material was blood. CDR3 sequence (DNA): TGTGCCTGGAGTCCCCTTCAAAGGACTAGCGGGAGTAACACCGGGGAGCTGTTTTTT. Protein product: CAWSPLQRTSGSNTGELFF.